Only one count was recorded for the clone carrying this TCR beta chain. This sample is part of a study of regulatory T cells in long-lasting Graves disease. V lost 2 bases and J lost 0, with 8 bases in between. The germline V gene encodes CDR1 MNHNS and CDR2 SASEGT. The CDR3 extends over 15 amino acids. Both iRepertoire HTBI primers and Arm-PCR of CDR3 regions were used to build the TCR beta libraries. TCRdb ran MiXCR on the multiplex PCR reads and lists one entry per CDR3 protein. Altogether approximately 210,000 distinct CDR3 sequences are present, approximately 20% being singletons, with the ten largest covering over 20%. The time point: newly diagnosed GD, antithyroid drugs for less than 3 months. RNA isolated from PBMCs was used to make the TCR library.

The specimen was peripheral blood mononuclear cells (PBMCs), collected at new diagnosis, from a patient treated with antithyroid drugs. The sequence was obtained from a female donor with Graves disease. This chain uses TRBV6-1 with TRBJ2-1, with unresolved D. The CDR3 region has the DNA TGTGCCAGCAGTGAACGGCGGTCCTCCTACAATGAGCAGTTCTTC. This codes for CASSERRSSYNEQFF.